A single sample is the source of the 23 T cell receptor beta chains below, sequenced in a study of cytomegalovirus exposure and HLA in healthy donors. The primer mix had 60 Vbeta and 13 Jbeta primers. Measured with immunoSEQ multiplex PCR; TCRdb has only the in-frame clones, and not every one. The sample includes fewer than 150,000 clones, 76% of them seen just once. Sample: PBMCs. Receptor source: a man aged 40-49 years in good health and CMV-seronegative.

This rearrangement joins TRBV28 to TRBJ2-1; maybe TRBD2 (5 bases). V lost 5 bases and J 8 bases, leaving 22 bases between the germline ends. Germline V lookup: CDR1 MDHEN, CDR2 SYDVKM. The CDR3 length is 16 residues. CDR3 residues: CASSPNVLGSGDEQFF. In DNA form, the CDR3 reads TGTGCCAGCAGTCCGAATGTTCTGGGGAGCGGAGATGAGCAGTTCTTC.

This clone was seen only once. The chain combines TRBV7-7 with TRBJ2-1; the D gene is possibly TRBD2 (7 bases). This CDR3 region has 15 residues. Germline CDR1 SSHAT, CDR2 FNYEAQ (reference sequence). Trimming took 2 bases from V and 6 from J, leaving 14 bases between them. The chain's CDR3 is CASSLTGGGFNEQFF. The CDR3 DNA sequence: TGTGCCAGCAGCTTAACTGGCGGGGGCTTCAATGAGCAGTTCTTC.

The V and J genes are TRBV5-1 and TRBJ1-6; D is undetermined. CDR1 SGHRS and CDR2 YFSETQ come from the germline V gene. The CDR3 runs 14 residues. Trimming removed 2 bases at V and 2 bases at J, with 5 bases between. The CDR3 region has the DNA TGCGCCAGCAGCTTATCAACCTATAATTCACCCCTCCACTTT. Its translation is CASSLSTYNSPLHF.

In its sample, this clone was seen once. The rearrangement links TRBV2 to TRBJ1-1; TRBD1 agrees at 9 bases. This CDR3 region has 16 residues. Unmatched junction bases numbered 8, after V lost 6 bases and J lost 0 bases. Germline-derived CDR1 and CDR2 are SNHLY and FYNNEI. This CDR3 reads CASRDTGGYMNTEAFF. CDR3 in DNA: TGTGCCAGCAGGGATACAGGGGGCTACATGAACACTGAAGCTTTCTTT.

CDR3 DNA sequence: TGCGCCAGCAGCCTGAGCGATGAGCAGTTCTTC. This encodes CASSLSDEQFF. V usage is TRBV4-1 and J usage is TRBJ2-1; D remains unclear. Germline assignment: CDR1 MGHRA and CDR2 YSYEKL. This CDR3 comprises 11 residues. V was pared by 4 bases and J by 8 bases, with 6 bases between.

Only a few counts were recorded for this clone. The chain couples TRBV7-9 to TRBJ1-1, with D unresolved. Looked up from germline, CDR1 is SEHNR and CDR2 is FQNEAQ (reference sequence). The length of the CDR3 is 14 residues. V was clipped by 5 bases and J by 1 base, with 11 bases between them. CDR3 amino acids: CASSPRVANTEAFF. The CDR3 DNA follows: TGTGCCAGCAGCCCCCGGGTCGCGAACACTGAAGCTTTCTTT.

This chain connects TRBV6-5 to TRBJ1-2; unclear D gene. V was shortened by 6 bases and J by 4 bases, with 15 bases between the two germline ends. The germline V gene encodes CDR1 MNHEY and CDR2 SVGAGI. CDR3 length: 14 amino acids. CDR3 residues: CASSRTRESYGYTF. In DNA form, the CDR3 reads TGTGCCAGCAGCCGCACCCGGGAATCCTATGGCTACACCTTC.

V and J are TRBV5-1 and TRBJ2-7; no clear D gene. The germline CDR1 and CDR2 sequences are SGHRS and YFSETQ. Trimming stripped 0 bases from V and 0 bases from J, with 10 bases between. There are 15 residues in the CDR3. CDR3 DNA: TGCGCCAGCAGCTTGGGGCAGGCGAACTCCTACGAGCAGTACTTC. Its translation: CASSLGQANSYEQYF.

The rearrangement joins TRBV6-5 to TRBJ1-4; 9 bases are shared with TRBD1. This CDR3 is 14 amino acids long. V trimming: 7 bases; J trimming: 7 bases; junction bases outside the gene matches: 7. CDR1 is MNHEY and CDR2 is SVGAGI in the germline V gene. CDR3 region: CASKPGQGGEKLFF. The CDR3 DNA reads TGTGCCAGCAAGCCGGGACAGGGCGGTGAAAAACTGTTTTTT.

This clone has just one count. The V gene is TRBV7-3, the J gene TRBJ2-1, with TRBD2 identical over 9 bases. V lost 2 bases and J lost 8; bases outside the gene matches: 7. The CDR3 is made up of 15 amino acids. The germline V gene has CDR1 SGHTA and CDR2 FQGTGA. The CDR3 DNA reads TGTGCCAGCAGCTTAGTCGGGACTAGCACCGATGAGCAGTTCTTC. Protein product: CASSLVGTSTDEQFF.

Here the CDR3 DNA reads TGTGCCTGCACATTACTAGCGGGAGCCTACGAGCAGTACTTC. This translates into CACTLLAGAYEQYF. This chain joins TRBV30 and TRBJ2-7, with TRBD2 matching over 11 bases. The germline V gene has CDR1 GTSNPN and CDR2 SVGIG (reference sequence). This CDR3 is 14 amino acids long. V was pared by 6 bases and J by 2 bases, with 6 bases of the junction left unmatched.

The chain joins TRBV28 to TRBJ2-3, with TRBD2 as a possible D gene (5 bases). V lost 8 bases to trimming and J lost 0 bases, with 12 bases between them. The germline gives CDR1 MDHEN, CDR2 SYDVKM. The CDR3 sequence is 14 residues long. The CDR3 DNA sequence: TGTGCCAGCTCCACACGGGGTAGCACAGATACGCAGTATTTT. As protein: CASSTRGSTDTQYF.

CDR3 sequence: CASSLEGVGIYGGDTEAFF. Here the CDR3 DNA reads TGTGCCAGCAGCTTAGAGGGCGTTGGTATTTACGGGGGGGACACTGAAGCTTTCTTT. The chain couples TRBV7-3 to TRBJ1-1; maybe TRBD1 (5 bases). Trimming removed 2 bases from V and 3 bases from J, with 25 bases in between. The CDR3 loop spans 19 amino acids. Looked up from germline, CDR1 is SGHTA and CDR2 is FQGTGA.

The J gene is TRBJ1-1, the V gene TRBV5-1; no reliable D call. Trimming left V 3 bases short and J 1 base short, with 4 bases between. Germline assignment: CDR1 SGHRS and CDR2 YFSETQ. This CDR3 region has 12 residues. DNA for the CDR3: TGCGCCAGCAGCTCGGGGAACACTGAAGCTTTCTTT. It encodes CASSSGNTEAFF.

The gene calls are TRBV28 and TRBJ1-1; the D is unclear. The CDR3 runs to 12 residues. Between the trimmed V and J ends, which lost 10 bases and 0 bases, there was a span of 9 bases. Germline assignment: CDR1 MDHEN and CDR2 SYDVKM. CDR3: CATRELNTEAFF. In nucleotides, the CDR3 is TGTGCCACCCGGGAGTTGAACACTGAAGCTTTCTTT.

This chain joins TRBV30 and TRBJ1-1; 11 bases are a match to TRBD1. The germline CDR1 and CDR2 sequences are GTSNPN and SVGIG (reference sequence). The CDR3 has 13 amino acids. Trimming took 4 bases from V and 5 from J; bases not matched to a gene: 3. The CDR3 spells CAWIRDRGTEAFF. DNA for the CDR3: TGTGCCTGGATTAGGGACAGGGGGACTGAAGCTTTCTTT. Full variable domain (rest looked up from reference TRBV30 and TRBJ1-1): SQTIHQWPATLVQPVGSPLSLECTVEGTSNPNLYWYRQAAGRGLQLLFYSVGIGQISSEVPQNLSASRPQDRQFILSSKKLLLSDSGFYLCAWIRDRGTEAFFGQGTRLTVV.

The rearrangement joins TRBV5-1 to TRBJ1-4; tentatively, D is TRBD1 (6 bases). Germline CDR1 is SGHRS and CDR2 is YFSETQ. The CDR3 loop spans 15 amino acids. V was pared by 4 bases and J by 3 bases, with 13 bases between. The CDR3 region is CASSEPDSPNEKLFF. CDR3 bases: TGCGCCAGCAGCGAACCGGACAGCCCTAATGAAAAACTGTTTTTT.

The V and J genes are TRBV7-6 and TRBJ2-1; the D gene is possibly TRBD2 (6 bases). The CDR3 contains 13 residues. CDR1 SGHVS and CDR2 FNYEAQ come from the germline V gene. V was trimmed by 5 bases and J by 8 bases, leaving 13 bases between them. The CDR3 protein is CASSRGGGDEQFF. Here the CDR3 DNA reads TGTGCCAGCAGCCGAGGCGGAGGGGATGAGCAGTTCTTC.

V usage is TRBV28 and J usage is TRBJ2-3; 9 bases line up with TRBD1. The CDR3 length is 14 residues. From germline, CDR1 is MDHEN and CDR2 SYDVKM. V gave up 6 bases and J gave up 2 bases; unmatched junction bases: 3. This CDR3 is CASRQGAPTDTQYF. DNA for the CDR3: TGTGCCAGCAGACAGGGGGCCCCCACAGATACGCAGTATTTT. The complete variable domain, with remaining parts taken from reference TRBV28 and TRBJ2-3, reads DVKVTQSSRYLVKRTGEKVFLECVQDMDHENMFWYRQDPGLGLRLIYFSYDVKMKEKGDIPEGYSVSREKKERFSLILESASTNQTSMYLCASRQGAPTDTQYFGPGTRLTVL.

V and J are TRBV4-2 and TRBJ1-1; D uncertain. The CDR3 spans 15 residues. Per the germline V gene, CDR1 is LGHNA and CDR2 is YNFKEQ. V dropped 0 bases and J dropped 1 base, with 9 bases sitting between them. Here the CDR3 reads CASSQDPYTNTEAFF. The CDR3 coding sequence is TGTGCCAGCAGCCAAGACCCGTACACGAACACTGAAGCTTTCTTT.

This clone was counted only a few times. The chain recombines TRBV4-1 with TRBJ1-2, with D uncertain. V shed 4 bases and J shed 8 bases, with 17 bases lying between them. CDR3 size: 14 residues. Germline-derived CDR1 and CDR2 are MGHRA and YSYEKL. The CDR3 is CASSPAGGWRGYTF. The DNA of the CDR3 is TGCGCCAGCAGCCCCGCAGGTGGCTGGAGGGGCTACACCTTC.

This clone was counted only a few times. This chain joins TRBV7-9 and TRBJ2-3, with 7 nucleotides matching TRBD1. Germline V CDR1 and CDR2: SEHNR, FQNEAQ (reference sequence). The V gene end was trimmed by 5 bases and the J gene end by 6 bases; junction bases not matched to a gene: 8. This CDR3 has 14 residues. As DNA, the CDR3 is TGTGCCAGCAGCATTGGACAGGCAGGGGATACGCAGTATTTT. It encodes CASSIGQAGDTQYF.

The V gene is TRBV5-1, the J gene TRBJ1-2; 10 nucleotides line up with TRBD1. This CDR3 is built from 15 residues. The V gene end was trimmed by 4 bases and the J gene end by 7 bases; junction bases not matched to a gene: 10. CDR1 and CDR2 from the germline V gene are SGHRS and YFSETQ. This chain's CDR3 is CASSPGWTGGPGYTF. For the CDR3, the DNA is TGCGCCAGCAGCCCCGGATGGACAGGGGGACCTGGCTACACCTTC.